A selection of T cell receptor beta chains follows, all from one sample in a study of cytomegalovirus exposure and HLA in healthy donors. The method was immunoSEQ multiplex PCR; TCRdb's version includes in-frame clones alone and lacks a portion of them. The sample includes some 98,000 clones, around nine tenths of them seen just once. The sequenced sample was PBMCs. The receptors were sampled from a woman aged 25 to 45 in good health and CMV-seronegative. Each CDR3 is given with its conserved first and last residue. D genes are given only for firm matches. Expanded clones are given a class, and other clones once, few, many or no size at all.

abundance: -
d_gene: TRBD2
j_gene: TRBJ2-3
v_gene: TRBV28
CDR3aa: CASRHPGLAARADTQYF
CDR3nt: TGTGCCAGCAGGCACCCGGGACTAGCGGCAAGAGCAGATACGCAGTATTTT

abundance: -
d_gene: -
j_gene: TRBJ2-2
v_gene: TRBV7-2
CDR3aa: CASSLVRAGELFF
CDR3nt: TGTGCCAGCAGCTTAGTACGGGCCGGGGAGCTGTTTTTT

abundance: -
d_gene: TRBD2
j_gene: TRBJ2-1
v_gene: TRBV27
CDR3aa: CASKAGLALKGQFF
CDR3nt: TGTGCCAGCAAAGCTGGACTAGCTTTAAAGGGGCAGTTCTTC

abundance: few
d_gene: -
j_gene: TRBJ2-3
v_gene: TRBV28
CDR3aa: CASSFVAGTDTQYF
CDR3nt: TGTGCCAGCAGTTTTGTGGCCGGCACAGATACGCAGTATTTT

abundance: -
d_gene: TRBD1
j_gene: TRBJ1-4
v_gene: TRBV7-9
CDR3aa: CASSLGQPATNEKLFF
CDR3nt: TGTGCCAGCAGCTTGGGACAGCCTGCAACTAATGAAAAACTGTTTTTT

abundance: few
d_gene: -
j_gene: TRBJ1-6
v_gene: TRBV7-5
CDR3aa: CVRSLEGTDNSPLHF
CDR3nt: TGTGTCAGAAGCTTAGAAGGGACAGACAATTCACCCCTCCACTTT

abundance: -
d_gene: -
j_gene: TRBJ1-2
v_gene: TRBV18
CDR3aa: CASSGSGDVDYGYTF
CDR3nt: TGTGCCAGCTCGGGGTCGGGGGACGTGGACTATGGCTACACCTTC

abundance: few
d_gene: -
j_gene: TRBJ2-5
v_gene: TRBV11-2
CDR3aa: CASSQMAGSYETQYF
CDR3nt: TGTGCCAGCAGCCAGATGGCCGGTAGCTATGAGACCCAGTACTTC

abundance: -
d_gene: -
j_gene: TRBJ2-1
v_gene: TRBV28
CDR3aa: CASSFQGPIVSSEQFF
CDR3nt: TGTGCCAGCAGTTTTCAGGGCCCAATAGTTTCTAGTGAGCAGTTCTTC

abundance: once
d_gene: -
j_gene: TRBJ1-4
v_gene: TRBV27
CDR3aa: CASSRQSPNEKLFF
CDR3nt: TGTGCCAGCAGCCGACAGAGTCCTAATGAAAAACTGTTTTTT

abundance: -
d_gene: -
j_gene: TRBJ1-4
v_gene: TRBV9
CDR3aa: CASSARGSRSEKLFF
CDR3nt: TGTGCCAGCAGCGCCCGAGGTAGTCGGAGTGAAAAACTGTTTTTT

abundance: -
d_gene: -
j_gene: TRBJ2-5
v_gene: TRBV29-1
CDR3aa: CSARTGGQETQYF
CDR3nt: TGCAGCGCCCGGACTGGGGGGCAAGAGACCCAGTACTTC

abundance: -
d_gene: -
j_gene: TRBJ2-1
v_gene: TRBV5-1
CDR3aa: CASSFRQVGTYNEQFF
CDR3nt: TGCGCCAGCAGCTTCAGACAGGTGGGGACCTACAATGAGCAGTTCTTC

abundance: -
d_gene: -
j_gene: TRBJ1-1
v_gene: TRBV29-1
CDR3aa: CSVERGGLAEAFF
CDR3nt: TGCAGCGTTGAAAGAGGAGGATTGGCTGAAGCTTTCTTT

abundance: -
d_gene: -
j_gene: TRBJ2-7
v_gene: TRBV25-1
CDR3aa: CASSIPTDPYEQYF
CDR3nt: TGTGCCAGCAGTATCCCGACAGATCCCTACGAGCAGTACTTC

abundance: -
d_gene: -
j_gene: TRBJ2-5
v_gene: TRBV7-9
CDR3aa: CASSFFGGIYQETQYF
CDR3nt: TGTGCCAGCAGCTTCTTCGGAGGGATTTACCAAGAGACCCAGTACTTC

abundance: -
d_gene: -
j_gene: TRBJ2-7
v_gene: TRBV19
CDR3aa: CASSSRAYSYEQYF
CDR3nt: TGTGCCAGTAGTAGCAGGGCCTACTCCTACGAGCAGTACTTC

abundance: few
d_gene: -
j_gene: TRBJ1-2
v_gene: TRBV7-7
CDR3aa: CASTWGLSYGYTF
CDR3nt: TGTGCCAGCACGTGGGGGCTGAGCTATGGCTACACCTTC

abundance: -
d_gene: -
j_gene: TRBJ2-7
v_gene: TRBV28
CDR3aa: CASSLEGPSYEQYF
CDR3nt: TGTGCCAGCAGTTTAGAGGGCCCCTCCTACGAGCAGTACTTC

abundance: -
d_gene: -
j_gene: TRBJ2-2
v_gene: TRBV4-2
CDR3aa: CASSPRGGGNGELFF
CDR3nt: TGTGCCAGCAGCCCGCGGGGTGGAGGTAACGGGGAGCTGTTTTTT

abundance: -
d_gene: TRBD1
j_gene: TRBJ1-4
v_gene: TRBV29-1
CDR3aa: CSVDGQGNEKLFF
CDR3nt: TGCAGCGTCGATGGACAGGGAAATGAAAAACTGTTTTTT

abundance: -
d_gene: -
j_gene: TRBJ1-1
v_gene: TRBV6-1
CDR3aa: CAIQGWNTEAFF
CDR3nt: TGTGCCATACAGGGTTGGAACACTGAAGCTTTCTTT

abundance: -
d_gene: TRBD2
j_gene: TRBJ2-3
v_gene: TRBV4-1
CDR3aa: CASSQDRASGGFTTDTQYF
CDR3nt: TGCGCCAGCAGCCAAGATCGGGCTAGCGGGGGGTTTACCACAGATACGCAGTATTTT

abundance: -
d_gene: -
j_gene: TRBJ2-1
v_gene: TRBV27
CDR3aa: CASSLAEPYTYNEQFF
CDR3nt: TGTGCCAGCAGTTTGGCCGAACCGTACACCTACAATGAGCAGTTCTTC

abundance: -
d_gene: -
j_gene: TRBJ2-1
v_gene: TRBV29-1
CDR3aa: CSVSQPGTYNEQFF
CDR3nt: TGCAGCGTTTCCCAACCAGGCACCTACAATGAGCAGTTCTTC

abundance: -
d_gene: -
j_gene: TRBJ2-1
v_gene: TRBV7-8
CDR3aa: CASSLLLEVNEQFF
CDR3nt: TGTGCCAGCAGCTTACTCCTCGAGGTCAATGAGCAGTTCTTC

abundance: -
d_gene: TRBD1
j_gene: TRBJ2-1
v_gene: TRBV5-1
CDR3aa: CASSPDRAGYNEQFF
CDR3nt: TGCGCCAGCAGCCCTGACAGGGCTGGCTACAATGAGCAGTTCTTC

abundance: -
d_gene: -
j_gene: TRBJ2-7
v_gene: TRBV6-1
CDR3aa: CASLRGGGGEQYF
CDR3nt: TGTGCCAGCCTGAGAGGGGGAGGGGGCGAGCAGTACTTC

abundance: once
d_gene: -
j_gene: TRBJ2-7
v_gene: TRBV5-1
CDR3aa: CASSLRAQGNEQYF
CDR3nt: TGCGCCAGCAGCTTGAGAGCCCAGGGGAACGAGCAGTACTTC

abundance: -
d_gene: -
j_gene: TRBJ1-1
v_gene: TRBV18
CDR3aa: CASSPPTRGARNTEAFF
CDR3nt: TGTGCCAGCTCCCCACCCACCCGAGGAGCTAGGAACACTGAAGCTTTCTTT

abundance: -
d_gene: -
j_gene: TRBJ2-1
v_gene: TRBV7-8
CDR3aa: CASSILGEGRNEQFF
CDR3nt: TGTGCCAGCAGTATCTTAGGGGAAGGCAGAAATGAGCAGTTCTTC

abundance: -
d_gene: -
j_gene: TRBJ1-1
v_gene: TRBV6-5
CDR3aa: CASSQTGNTEAFF
CDR3nt: TGTGCCAGCAGCCAGACAGGGAACACTGAAGCTTTCTTT

abundance: once
d_gene: -
j_gene: TRBJ1-1
v_gene: TRBV19
CDR3aa: CASSISAGAEAFF
CDR3nt: TGTGCCAGTAGTATCTCGGCGGGGGCTGAAGCTTTCTTT

abundance: -
d_gene: -
j_gene: TRBJ2-2
v_gene: TRBV27
CDR3aa: CASSPGTFGGELFF
CDR3nt: TGTGCCAGCAGCCCTGGGACATTCGGCGGGGAGCTGTTTTTT

abundance: -
d_gene: TRBD2
j_gene: TRBJ2-1
v_gene: TRBV29-1
CDR3aa: CSVPGLAGDSYNEQFF
CDR3nt: TGCAGCGTCCCGGGACTAGCGGGGGACTCCTACAATGAGCAGTTCTTC

abundance: once
d_gene: -
j_gene: TRBJ1-1
v_gene: TRBV7-3
CDR3aa: CASSVGRDTEAFF
CDR3nt: TGTGCCAGCAGCGTGGGGAGGGACACAGAAGCTTTCTTT

abundance: -
d_gene: -
j_gene: TRBJ1-2
v_gene: TRBV7-2
CDR3aa: CASSQNGYTF
CDR3nt: TGTGCCAGCAGCCAGAATGGCTACACCTTC

abundance: once
d_gene: -
j_gene: TRBJ1-2
v_gene: TRBV19
CDR3aa: CASRGINYGYTF
CDR3nt: TGTGCCAGTCGAGGGATTAACTATGGCTACACCTTC

abundance: -
d_gene: -
j_gene: TRBJ2-3
v_gene: TRBV5-1
CDR3aa: CASSQQTGVDTQYF
CDR3nt: TGCGCCAGCAGCCAACAGACAGGAGTAGATACGCAGTATTTT

abundance: -
d_gene: -
j_gene: TRBJ1-1
v_gene: TRBV7-2
CDR3aa: CASTPVGRRSTEAFF
CDR3nt: TGTGCCAGCACCCCAGTAGGGAGAAGGAGCACTGAAGCTTTCTTT

abundance: -
d_gene: TRBD2
j_gene: TRBJ2-4
v_gene: TRBV28
CDR3aa: CASSYVRARAGGERNIQYF
CDR3nt: TGTGCCAGCAGTTATGTGCGGGCCCGAGCGGGAGGAGAGAGAAACATTCAGTACTTC